The 8 T cell receptor beta chains below come from one sample, sequenced in a study of cytomegalovirus exposure and HLA in healthy donors. The primer mix had 60 Vbeta and 13 Jbeta primers. The protocol was immunoSEQ multiplex PCR, while the TCRdb copy is restricted to in-frame clones and leaves out a portion. The sample gives 85,000 to 130,000 clones, nearly 80% of which show up once; 4.5% to 7% is in the top ten. The material sequenced was PBMCs. The receptors were gathered from a man aged 60 to 75 in good health and CMV-seropositive.

The DNA for the CDR3 is TGTGCCAGCAGCCCTAGTCCTAGCGGGGGGGTCAATGAGCAGTTCTTC. Translating gives CASSPSPSGGVNEQFF. The chain combines TRBV7-2 with TRBJ2-1; TRBD2 agrees at 12 bases. V dropped 5 bases and J dropped 6; count of bases not matched to a gene: 8. This CDR3 is 16 amino acids long. Per germline, CDR1 SGHTA and CDR2 FQGNSA.

The rearrangement joins TRBV6-1 to TRBJ1-5; 8 bases agree with TRBD1. Germline V lookup: CDR1 MNHNS, CDR2 SASEGT. CDR3 length: 14 residues. V was clipped by 7 bases and J by 2 bases; unmatched bases: 4. The CDR3 loop is CASNDRGGNQPQHF. In DNA, the CDR3 is TGTGCCAGCAACGACAGGGGAGGCAATCAGCCCCAGCATTTT.

The rearrangement uses TRBV19 and TRBJ2-2, with 8 bases that match TRBD1. Trimming took 7 bases from V and 2 from J; bases not matched to a gene: 9. In germline, CDR1 is LNHDA, CDR2 SQIVND (reference sequence). The CDR3 extends over 16 amino acids. The CDR3, as DNA: TGTGCCAGTATTAGTACAGGGGGACGTAACACCGGGGAGCTGTTTTTT. Amino acids: CASISTGGRNTGELFF.

This clone has just a few counts. CDR3 in amino acids: CASMLLAGSNQPQHF. The CDR3 DNA follows: TGTGCCAGTATGCTCCTTGCAGGAAGCAATCAGCCCCAGCATTTT. The chain carries TRBV19 and TRBJ1-5; D is uncertain. Per the germline V gene, CDR1 is LNHDA and CDR2 is SQIVND (reference sequence). There are 15 residues in the CDR3. The germline V and J ends were trimmed by 7 bases and 1 base, with 14 bases remaining between them. The entire variable domain, with the rest obtained from reference TRBV19 and TRBJ1-5, is as follows: DGGITQSPKYLFRKEGQNVTLSCEQNLNHDAMYWYRQDPGQGLRLIYYSQIVNDFQKGDIAEGYSVSREKKESFPLTVTSAQKNPTAFYLCASMLLAGSNQPQHFGDGTRLSIL.

V usage is TRBV12-5 and J usage is TRBJ1-5, with TRBD1 matching over 11 bases. This CDR3 has 15 amino acids. Germline V gene sequence: CDR1 LGHNT, CDR2 FRNRAP. V lost 3 bases, J lost 6 bases, and 4 bases stayed unmatched. This CDR3 is CASGFGQGAGQPQHF. In DNA form, the CDR3 reads TGTGCTAGTGGTTTCGGACAGGGGGCAGGTCAGCCCCAGCATTTT. The variable domain in full, with the rest retrieved from reference TRBV12-5 and TRBJ1-5, is DARVTQTPRHKVTEMGQEVTMRCQPILGHNTVFWYRQTMMQGLELLAYFRNRAPLDDSGMPKDRFSAEMPDATLATLKIQPSEPRDSAVYFCASGFGQGAGQPQHFGDGTRLSIL.

The chain recombines TRBV6-5 with TRBJ2-7, with D possibly matching TRBD1 (6 bases). The V gene's germline CDR1 is MNHEY and CDR2 SVGAGI. The CDR3 totals 14 residues. The V end lost 6 bases, the J end lost 3 bases, and 15 bases lay between the germline ends. The CDR3 nucleotides read TGTGCCAGCAGCCACTCCGGGACAAACTACGAGCAGTACTTC. Residues: CASSHSGTNYEQYF.

The chain recombines TRBV7-8 with TRBJ2-7; no definite D call. The CDR3 runs 12 residues. Trimming removed 5 bases at V and 0 bases at J, with 5 bases between. Germline CDR1 reads SGHVS; CDR2 reads FQNEAQ. The CDR3 sequence: CASSHSSYEQYF. The CDR3 nucleotides read TGTGCCAGCAGCCACAGCTCCTACGAGCAGTACTTC.

J is TRBJ2-3 and V is TRBV5-4; D is perhaps TRBD1 (6 bases). Germline lookup yields CDR1 SGHNT and CDR2 YYREEE (reference sequence). This CDR3 contains 16 residues. With 6 bases removed from V and 2 bases from J, the gap between germline ends came to 19 bases. The CDR3 region has the DNA TGTGCCAGCACCATAGACAGGCCCACCACCACAGATACGCAGTATTTT. Protein product: CASTIDRPTTTDTQYF.